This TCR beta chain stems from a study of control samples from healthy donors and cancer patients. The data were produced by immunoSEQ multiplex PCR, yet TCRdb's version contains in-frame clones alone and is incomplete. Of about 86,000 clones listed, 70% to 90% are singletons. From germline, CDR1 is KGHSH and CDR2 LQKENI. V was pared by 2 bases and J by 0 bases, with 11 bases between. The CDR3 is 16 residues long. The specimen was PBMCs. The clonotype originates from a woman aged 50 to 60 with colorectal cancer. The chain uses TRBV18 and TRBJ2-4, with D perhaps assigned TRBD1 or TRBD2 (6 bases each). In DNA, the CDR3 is TGTGCCAGCTCACCAACCCGGGGGCTAGCCAAAAACATTCAGTACTTC. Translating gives CASSPTRGLAKNIQYF.